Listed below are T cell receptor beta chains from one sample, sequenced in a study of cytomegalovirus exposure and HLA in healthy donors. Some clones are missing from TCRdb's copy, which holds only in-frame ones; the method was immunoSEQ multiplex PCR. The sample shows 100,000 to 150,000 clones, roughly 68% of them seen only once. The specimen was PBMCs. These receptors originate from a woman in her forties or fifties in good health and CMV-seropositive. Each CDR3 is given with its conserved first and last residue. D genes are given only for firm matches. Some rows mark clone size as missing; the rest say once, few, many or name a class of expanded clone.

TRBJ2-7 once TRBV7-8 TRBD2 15 TGTGCCAGCAGCTTAGCGGGGGGGAGTTCCTACGAGCAGTACTTC CASSLAGGSSYEQYF
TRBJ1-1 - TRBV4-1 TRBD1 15 TGCGCCAGCAGGAACGGACAGGGACCGAACACTGAAGCTTTCTTT CASRNGQGPNTEAFF
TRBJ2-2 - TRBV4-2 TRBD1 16 TGTGCCAGCAGCGCAGGACAGGGGGCGGGCACCGGGGAGCTGTTTTTT CASSAGQGAGTGELFF
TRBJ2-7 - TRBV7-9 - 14 TGTGCCAGCAGCTTAACAGGGACCCCCTACGAGCAGTACTTC CASSLTGTPYEQYF
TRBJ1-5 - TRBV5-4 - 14 TGTGCCAGCAGCGCGGGGACTCTTAATCAGCCCCAGCATTTT CASSAGTLNQPQHF
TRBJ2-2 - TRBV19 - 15 TGTGCCAGTAGTATGGTGACAGCTAACACCGGGGAGCTGTTTTTT CASSMVTANTGELFF
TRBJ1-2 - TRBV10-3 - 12 TGTGCCATCAGTGACCCGAACTATGGCTACACCTTC CAISDPNYGYTF
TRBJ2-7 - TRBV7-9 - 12 TGTGCCAGCAGCTTAGAGATGGCCGAGCAGTACTTC CASSLEMAEQYF
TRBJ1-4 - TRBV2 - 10 TGTGCCAGCAATCGGGAAAAACTGTTTTTT CASNREKLFF
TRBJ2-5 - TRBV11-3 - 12 TGTGCCAGCAGCTTACGGGAAGAGACCCAGTACTTC CASSLREETQYF
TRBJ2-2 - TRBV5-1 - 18 TGCGCCAGCAGCTTGTCGGCGGGGCAGCCAAAAAACACCGGGGAGCTGTTTTTT CASSLSAGQPKNTGELFF
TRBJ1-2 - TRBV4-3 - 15 TGCGCCAGCAGCCAAGCGCATGAGATTAACTATGGCTACACCTTC CASSQAHEINYGYTF
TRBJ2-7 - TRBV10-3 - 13 TGTGCCATATCGTTGCTGAAAACAGGGCCTCAGTACTTC CAISLLKTGPQYF
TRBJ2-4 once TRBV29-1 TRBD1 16 TGCAGCGTTCGAACAGGACAGGGGGTTACGGGGAACATTCAGTACTTC CSVRTGQGVTGNIQYF
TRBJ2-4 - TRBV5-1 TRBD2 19 TGCGCCAGCAGCCCGGCGGGGGATTGGGGTACCCATTCCAAAAACATTCAGTACTTC CASSPAGDWGTHSKNIQYF
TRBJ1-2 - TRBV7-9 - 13 TGTGCCAGCAGCTTTACAGGAGACTATGGCTACACCTTC CASSFTGDYGYTF
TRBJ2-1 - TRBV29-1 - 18 TGCAGCGTTGTTCCTAGGGGGTCTCTATCCGGCACCTACAATGAGCAGTTCTTC CSVVPRGSLSGTYNEQFF
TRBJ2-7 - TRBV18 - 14 TGTGCCAGCTCATTCGCCGGCGATGGAGCCGAGCAGTACTTC CASSFAGDGAEQYF
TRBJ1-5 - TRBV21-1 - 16 TGTGCCAGCAGGAAACAACAGGGGGCGCGGGGTCAGCCCCAGCATTTT CASRKQQGARGQPQHF
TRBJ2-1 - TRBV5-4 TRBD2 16 TGTGCCAGCAGCTCGGGACTAGCGGGGGAGTACAATGAGCAGTTCTTC CASSSGLAGEYNEQFF
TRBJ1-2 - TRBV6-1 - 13 TGTGCCAGCATCTTAGTCACCGACTATGGCTACACCTTC CASILVTDYGYTF
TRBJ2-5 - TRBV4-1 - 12 TGCGCCAGCAGATCGGAGCAAGAGACCCAGTACTTC CASRSEQETQYF
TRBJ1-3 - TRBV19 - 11 TGTGCCACCCTTACTGGAAACACCATATATTTT CATLTGNTIYF
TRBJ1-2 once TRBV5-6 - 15 TGTGCCAGCAGCAAGAACGTGCTCTGGAGTTATGGCTACCCCTTC CASSKNVLWSYGYPF
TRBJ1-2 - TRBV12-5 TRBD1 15 TGTCCTAGTGCCCCCGGACAGGTCCTCCTGTATGGCTACACCTTC CPSAPGQVLLYGYTF
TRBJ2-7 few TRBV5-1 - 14 TGCGCCAGCAGCCCTGGGACTTTCGGTGCCGAGCAGTACTTC CASSPGTFGAEQYF
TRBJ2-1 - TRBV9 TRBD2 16 TGTGCCAGCAGCTGCGGGACTAGCGGGGGGTGGAATGAGCAGTTCTTC CASSCGTSGGWNEQFF
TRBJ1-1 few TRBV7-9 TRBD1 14 TGTGCCAGCAGCCGGGGACAGGAGAACACTGAAGCTTTCTTT CASSRGQENTEAFF
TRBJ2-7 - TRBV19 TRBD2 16 TGTGCCAGTAGTATTCTCAGCGGGGGGCTTCCCTACGAGCAGTACTTC CASSILSGGLPYEQYF
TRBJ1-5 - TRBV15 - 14 TGTGCCACAGCAGGGGAATATAGCAATCAGCCCCAGCATTTT CATAGEYSNQPQHF
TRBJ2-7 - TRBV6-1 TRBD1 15 TGTCCCAGCAGTGCGCGCCCGGGACAGGACTACGAGCAGTACTTC CPSSARPGQDYEQYF
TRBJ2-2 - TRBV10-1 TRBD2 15 TGCGCCAGCGCTGCGGAGCGGGGGAACACCGGGGAGCTGTTTTTT CASAAERGNTGELFF
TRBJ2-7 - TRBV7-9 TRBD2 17 TGTGCCAGCAGCTTAGGGGCTCTAGCGGGGGTGTCCTACGAGCAGTACTTC CASSLGALAGVSYEQYF
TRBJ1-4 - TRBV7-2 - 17 TGTGCCAGCAGCTCACAGAAGGGTGGAGGGACTAATGAAAAACTGTTTTTT CASSSQKGGGTNEKLFF
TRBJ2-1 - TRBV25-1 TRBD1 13 TGTGCCAGCAGGGTGACAGGGGTCGATGAGCAGTTCTTC CASRVTGVDEQFF
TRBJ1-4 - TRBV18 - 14 TGTGCCAGCTCACCCGGACAGAGGCTTGAAAAACTGTTTTTT CASSPGQRLEKLFF
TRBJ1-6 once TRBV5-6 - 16 TGTGCCAGCGGGGGAATGACAGGCAGAGATAATTCACCCCTCCACTTT CASGGMTGRDNSPLHF
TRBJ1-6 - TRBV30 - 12 TGTGCCTGGAGGACACCATCCGGTACCCTCCACTTT CAWRTPSGTLHF
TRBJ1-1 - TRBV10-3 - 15 TGTGCCATCAGTGAGTCGGGCTATGGGAACACTGAAGCTTTCTTT CAISESGYGNTEAFF
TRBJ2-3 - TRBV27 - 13 TGTGCCAGCAGTTTTTTCCGTCTAGATACGCAGTATTTT CASSFFRLDTQYF
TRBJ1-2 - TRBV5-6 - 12 TGTGCCAGCAGCGGGGACACCTATGGCTACACCTTC CASSGDTYGYTF
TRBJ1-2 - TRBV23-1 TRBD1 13 TGCGCCAGCAGTCAACGGACAGGGAGCGGCTACACCTTC CASSQRTGSGYTF
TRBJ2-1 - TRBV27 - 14 TGTGCCAGCAGTTTACGGCAGGCCCGAGATGAGCAGTTCTTC CASSLRQARDEQFF
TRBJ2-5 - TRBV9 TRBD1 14 TGTGCCAGCAGCAAGGGACAGAGCCCAGAGACCCAGTACTTC CASSKGQSPETQYF
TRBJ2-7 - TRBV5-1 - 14 TGCGCCAGCAGCCCAGAGACGGGGACCTACGAGCAGTACTTC CASSPETGTYEQYF
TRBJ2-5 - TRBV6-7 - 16 TGTGCCAGCAGTTACTCCGACAGGCCTCTCCAAGAGACCCAGTACTTC CASSYSDRPLQETQYF
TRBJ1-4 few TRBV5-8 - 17 TGTGCCAGCAGCCCAGGGACAATGGGCCCCACCCTGGAAAAACTGTTTTTT CASSPGTMGPTLEKLFF
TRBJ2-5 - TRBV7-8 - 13 TGTGCCAGCAGCTTGACCCTAGCGGAGACCCAGTACTTC CASSLTLAETQYF
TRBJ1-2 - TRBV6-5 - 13 TGTGCCAGCAGTTACAGGGAGGGCGGTGGCTACACCTTC CASSYREGGGYTF
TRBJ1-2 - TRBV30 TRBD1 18 TGTGCCTGGAGTCGACCCGACAGGGGTGGACTATTTAACTATGGCTACACCTTC CAWSRPDRGGLFNYGYTF
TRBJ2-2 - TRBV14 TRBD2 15 TGTGCCAGCAGTCCTAGCGGGGGGGCCGCCGGGGAGCTGTTTTTT CASSPSGGAAGELFF
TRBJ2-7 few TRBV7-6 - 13 TGTGCCAGCAGTAGGGACATAGCGAGCGAGCAGTACTTC CASSRDIASEQYF
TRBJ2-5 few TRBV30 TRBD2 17 TGTGCCTGGCGTGTACCGGGCCCGACTAGCGGGTGGTGGGCCCAGTACTTC CAWRVPGPTSGWWAQYF
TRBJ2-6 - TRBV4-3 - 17 TGCGCCAGCAGCCAAGCCGGAGAGCGCTCTGGGGCCAACGTCCTGACTTTC CASSQAGERSGANVLTF
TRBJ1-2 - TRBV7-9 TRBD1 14 TGTGCCAGCAGCCCCGCCAGGGGGAACTATGGCTACACCTTC CASSPARGNYGYTF
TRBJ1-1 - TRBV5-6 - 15 TGTGCCAGCGCGGTGTTAGGGGGGGCGAACACTGAAGCTTTCTTT CASAVLGGANTEAFF
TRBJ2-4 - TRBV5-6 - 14 TGTGCCAGCAGCTTGGATGGGGGGAGGAACATTCAGTACTTC CASSLDGGRNIQYF